The next 24 T cell receptor beta chains were all read from a single sample in a study of cytomegalovirus exposure and HLA in healthy donors (dated by TCRdb to between 2016 and 2019). The method was the immunoSEQ multiplex PCR assay. For the multiplex PCR, a mixture combining 60 forward primers for TCR Vbeta segments and 13 reverse primers for TCR Jbeta segments was used. TCRdb stores this immuneACCESS table with in-frame sequences only. Part of the clones is absent; in the studies checked, under half of the shortfall reflects unresolved V genes, and no reason is known for the rest. Recorded for this sample are 100,000 or so clones; 70% to 80% of them occurred a single time. In total, the top ten clones hold 4.1% of the sample. The sample taken for sequencing was PBMCs. These receptors were obtained from a female donor in good health and CMV-seropositive.

This clone was picked up one time. This chain uses TRBV29-1 with TRBJ1-5, with 7 positions matching TRBD1. J was trimmed by 0 bases and V by 6 bases; bases with no gene match: 8. This CDR3 is 15 amino acids long. Per germline, CDR1 SQVTM and CDR2 ANQGSEA. The CDR3 here is CSVISGTASNQPQHF. DNA of the CDR3: TGCAGCGTAATATCCGGGACAGCTAGCAATCAGCCCCAGCATTTT.

The rearrangement links TRBV27 to TRBJ2-7; D gene unclear. The assigned J gene may be wrong: the sequence end matches TRBJ2-1 better. The CDR3 is made up of 13 amino acids. Germline CDR1 is MNHEY and CDR2 is SMNVEV (reference sequence). The CDR3 DNA follows: TGTGCCAGCAGTCGGTTGGGCTACAATGAGCAGTTCTTC. As protein: CASSRLGYNEQFF.

This clone was recorded only once. The rearrangement links TRBV10-3 to TRBJ1-2; no clear D gene. CDR3 length: 11 residues. Germline lookup yields CDR1 ENHRY and CDR2 SYGVKD. Trimming cost V 3 bases and J 4 bases, with 3 bases left between them. The CDR3 DNA follows: TGTGCCATCAGTGACAGCTATGGCTACACCTTC. Its translation: CAISDSYGYTF.

This clone was observed once. The V and J genes are TRBV10-3 and TRBJ1-1; a weak D match, TRBD1 (5 bases). Germline CDR1 is ENHRY and CDR2 is SYGVKD. The ends were cut back, 5 bases at V and 3 bases at J, with 13 bases in the middle. The CDR3 totals 14 residues. CDR3 amino acids: CAISFRGGDTEAFF. The DNA of the CDR3 is TGTGCCATCAGTTTTCGGGGAGGGGACACTGAAGCTTTCTTT.

The chain joins TRBV13 to TRBJ2-1; D unresolved. CDR1 PRHDT and CDR2 FYEKMQ come from the germline V gene (reference sequence). V shed 5 bases and J shed 0 bases, with 8 bases lying between them. The CDR3 sequence is 14 residues long. In DNA, the CDR3 is TGTGCCAGCAGCCGAATCAGCTCCTACAATGAGCAGTTCTTC. Translated, it gives CASSRISSYNEQFF. Combining the CDR3 with reference TRBV13 and TRBJ2-1 gives the whole variable domain AAGVIQSPRHLIKEKRETATLKCYPIPRHDTVYWYQQGPGQDPQFLISFYEKMQSDKGSIPDRFSAQQFSDYHSELNMSSLELGDSALYFCASSRISSYNEQFFGPGTRLTVL.

The chain joins TRBV14 to TRBJ1-1; possible D gene TRBD1, 6 bases. This CDR3 has 12 amino acids. The germline V gene encodes CDR1 SGHDN and CDR2 FVKESK. V dropped 2 bases and J dropped 6 bases, with 7 bases sitting between them. This chain's CDR3 is CASSQPGAEAFF. In DNA form, the CDR3 reads TGTGCCAGCAGCCAACCAGGGGCTGAAGCTTTCTTT.

The chain joins TRBV6-6 to TRBJ2-1, with no clear D. V was shortened by 5 bases and J by 5 bases, with 7 bases between the two germline ends. Per the germline V gene, CDR1 is MNHNY and CDR2 is SVGAGI (reference sequence). The CDR3 covers 12 residues. The CDR3 protein is CASSGPDNEQFF. The CDR3 DNA reads as TGTGCCAGCAGTGGCCCCGACAATGAGCAGTTCTTC.

This clone was seen more than once but under ten times. The chain carries TRBV5-4 and TRBJ2-7; possibly TRBD1 for D (6 bases). This CDR3 spans 15 amino acids. Per germline, CDR1 SGHNT and CDR2 YYREEE (reference sequence). The V gene lost 3 bases and the J gene lost 2 bases, with 15 bases spanning the gap. The CDR3 protein is CASSSGTLSTYEQYF. DNA of the CDR3: TGTGCCAGCAGCTCGGGGACACTCTCTACCTACGAGCAGTACTTC.

The V gene is TRBV7-9, the J gene TRBJ2-1; D may be TRBD2 (5 bases). Germline CDR1 and CDR2: SEHNR and FQNEAQ (reference sequence). Trimming stripped 5 bases from V and 6 bases from J, with 11 bases between. This CDR3 spans 13 amino acids. CDR3 sequence: CASSIGSFNEQFF. CDR3 nucleotide sequence: TGTGCCAGCAGCATAGGGAGTTTCAATGAGCAGTTCTTC.

The rearrangement uses TRBV28 and TRBJ2-5; 10 bases map to TRBD2. Germline V CDR1 and CDR2: MDHEN, SYDVKM. V lost 3 bases, J lost 0 bases, and 4 bases stayed unmatched. The CDR3 runs 16 residues. CDR3 region: CASSFNSGGYQETQYF. The DNA for the CDR3 is TGTGCCAGCAGTTTTAATAGCGGGGGGTACCAAGAGACCCAGTACTTC.

Details on this clone: An end of the junction differs from the germline gene, which may be a read error. The V call is TRBV5-1, the J call TRBJ2-7; a weak D match, TRBD2 (6 bases). Germline-derived CDR1 and CDR2 are SGHRS and YFSETQ. There are 14 residues in the CDR3. The CDR3 sequence is CASSLALGTAEQYF. The CDR3 nucleotides are TGCGCCAGCAGTTTGGCCCTCGGGACTGCCGAGCAGTACTTC.

The V and J genes are TRBV7-2 and TRBJ1-3; 7 positions match TRBD1. Germline assignment: CDR1 SGHTA and CDR2 FQGNSA. With 3 bases clipped from V and 0 bases from J, the junction kept 2 bases outside the gene matches. CDR3 length: 15 amino acids. The CDR3 DNA reads TGTGCCAGCAGCTTGGGACAGTCCTCTGGAAACACCATATATTTT. Its protein is CASSLGQSSGNTIYF.

J is TRBJ2-7 and V is TRBV7-9, with 7 positions matching TRBD1. The germline gives CDR1 SEHNR, CDR2 FQNEAQ (reference sequence). The CDR3 length is 17 residues. V lost 5 bases and J lost 0; bases outside the gene matches: 13. The CDR3 nucleotides are TGTGCCAGCAGCCCGACCCCCAGGACAGGCAGCTCCTACGAGCAGTACTTC. Translation: CASSPTPRTGSSYEQYF.

This chain joins TRBV25-1 and TRBJ1-1; 8 nucleotides match TRBD1. V shed 4 bases, J shed 7 bases, and the junction held 8 bases outside the gene matches. Germline CDR1 reads MGHDK; CDR2 reads SYGVNS. The CDR3 spans 14 residues. The CDR3 coding sequence is TGTGCCAGCAGTGTACGTGACAGGGGATATGAAGCTTTCTTT. It translates to CASSVRDRGYEAFF. The complete variable domain, with remaining parts taken from reference TRBV25-1 and TRBJ1-1, reads EADIYQTPRYLVIGTGKKITLECSQTMGHDKMYWYQQDPGMELHLIHYSYGVNSTEKGDLSSESTVSRIRTEHFPLTLESARPSHTSQYLCASSVRDRGYEAFFGQGTRLTVV.

This sequence joins TRBV4-1 and TRBJ2-6; TRBD1 matches at 7 bases. Germline trimming cut 4 bases from V and 0 bases from J; bases unmatched to any gene: 9. This CDR3 contains 18 residues. Germline V CDR1 and CDR2: MGHRA, YSYEKL. CDR3 in DNA: TGCGCCAGCAGCCCCCGACAGGGTTTAAGCTCTGGGGCCAACGTCCTGACTTTC. This sequence encodes CASSPRQGLSSGANVLTF.

This rearrangement joins TRBV6-6 to TRBJ1-1; D gene uncertain. Germline CDR1 reads MNHNY; CDR2 reads SVGAGI (reference sequence). The V end was cut by 7 bases, the J end by 5 bases, with 14 bases between. The CDR3 extends over 13 amino acids. The CDR3, as DNA: TGTGCCAGCACCTACGGGGTAGGGACTGAAGCTTTCTTT. This codes for CASTYGVGTEAFF.

The chain couples TRBV28 to TRBJ2-2; TRBD2 aligns across 9 bases. The CDR3 has 12 residues. The V gene's germline CDR1 is MDHEN and CDR2 SYDVKM. This CDR3 is CVSGRNTGELFF. The CDR3 bases are TGTGTTAGCGGGAGGAACACCGGGGAGCTGTTTTTT. Supplemented by reference TRBV28 and TRBJ2-2, the full variable domain reads DVKVTQSSRYLVKRTGEKVFLECVQDMDHENMFWYRQDPGLGLRLIYFSYDVKMKEKGDIPEGYSVSREKKERFSLILESASTNQTSMYLCVSGRNTGELFFGEGSRLTVL.

Here the CDR3 DNA reads TGTGCCAGCAGTTTAGCCCAACAGGGGGCGAGGACCCAGCATTTT. Its translation: CASSLAQQGARTQHF. The chain is built from TRBV28 and TRBJ1-5; 9 bases line up with TRBD1. Germline loops: CDR1 MDHEN, CDR2 SYDVKM. Unmatched junction bases numbered 10, after V lost 2 bases and J lost 11 bases. The CDR3 spans 15 residues. The full variable domain, in which reference TRBV28 and TRBJ1-5 provide the parts outside the CDR3, is DVKVTQSSRYLVKRTGEKVFLECVQDMDHENMFWYRQDPGLGLRLIYFSYDVKMKEKGDIPEGYSVSREKKERFSLILESASTNQTSMYLCASSLAQQGARTQHFGDGTRLSIL.

The V and J genes are TRBV6-1 and TRBJ1-1; perhaps TRBD1 as D (5 bases). CDR3 length: 15 residues. Germline lookup yields CDR1 MNHNS and CDR2 SASEGT. V lost 4 bases and J 1 base, leaving 13 bases between the germline ends. For the CDR3, the DNA is TGTGCCAGCAGTGCCCCCCGCGGGGGGAACACTGAAGCTTTCTTT. Amino acid sequence: CASSAPRGGNTEAFF.

The chain has TRBV2 and TRBJ1-5; D unresolved. Trimming took 1 base from V and 9 from J, leaving 10 bases between them. The CDR3 spans 13 residues. CDR1 SNHLY and CDR2 FYNNEI come from the germline V gene. Written as DNA, the CDR3 is TGTGCCAGCAGTGAAGACGGTGGTTGGCCCCAGCATTTT. It specifies CASSEDGGWPQHF.

The chain uses TRBV7-2 and TRBJ2-7, with D tentatively TRBD1 (6 bases). This CDR3 is built from 14 residues. Germline V gene sequence: CDR1 SGHTA, CDR2 FQGNSA. The ends were cut back, 5 bases at V and 3 bases at J, with 14 bases in the middle. The CDR3 DNA is TGTGCCAGCAGCCCTCGACAGGCGATCTACGAGCAGTACTTC. Protein product: CASSPRQAIYEQYF.

As to this clone: The germline gene is not matched at one end of the junction; a read error may be the cause. J is TRBJ2-1 and V is TRBV7-7; 10 bases are shared with TRBD2. The germline CDR1 and CDR2 sequences are SSHAT and FNYEAQ (reference sequence). CDR3 length equals 18 residues. CDR3 sequence reads: CASSRGLAEGPHYNEQFF. The CDR3 coding sequence is TGTGCCAGCAGCCGAGGACTAGCGGAGGGGCCCCACTACAATGAGCAATTCTTC.

This chain joins TRBV5-1 and TRBJ2-7; 8 positions agree with TRBD2. The CDR3 is 15 amino acids. In germline, CDR1 is SGHRS, CDR2 YFSETQ. V trimming: 0 bases; J trimming: 2 bases; junction bases outside the gene matches: 4. DNA of the CDR3: TGCGCCAGCAGCTTGGTCCTAGCGGGCACCTACGAGCAGTACTTC. Protein product: CASSLVLAGTYEQYF. Full variable domain (missing parts from reference TRBV5-1 and TRBJ2-7): KAGVTQTPRYLIKTRGQQVTLSCSPISGHRSVSWYQQTPGQGLQFLFEYFSETQRNKGNFPGRFSGRQFSNSRSEMNVSTLELGDSALYLCASSLVLAGTYEQYFGPGTRLTVT.

The chain recombines TRBV19 with TRBJ2-2; 9 bases line up with TRBD2. The CDR3 consists of 14 residues. The ends lost 7 bases at V and 7 bases at J; junction bases unmatched: 7. CDR1 is LNHDA and CDR2 is SQIVND in the germline V gene (reference sequence). Here the CDR3 reads CASKAGGLVGELFF. The CDR3 DNA reads TGTGCCAGTAAAGCGGGGGGCCTCGTCGGGGAGCTGTTTTTT.